These T cell receptor beta chains were read from a single sample in a study of siplizumab effects on memory and regulatory T cells. The method was immunoSEQ multiplex PCR; TCRdb's version includes in-frame clones alone and lacks a portion of them. The profile shows around 87,000 clones, over 80% of them singletons. The sequenced sample was CD4+ T cells sorted from blood. The receptors stem from a human donor in good health. CDR3s include the opening cysteine and the closing phenylalanine or tryptophan. A D gene is named only where the DNA matches it firmly. Where a row states a size, it is once, few, many or the class of an expanded clone; other rows omit it.

cdr3_aa: CASSLASSGGEQYF
cdr3_nt: TGTGCCAGCAGTTTAGCCTCTAGCGGTGGGGAGCAGTACTTC
v_call: TRBV27
j_call: TRBJ2-7
d_call: TRBD2
clone_size: .

cdr3_aa: CSADRGETQYF
cdr3_nt: TGCAGTGCTGACAGGGGTGAGACCCAGTACTTC
v_call: TRBV20-1
j_call: TRBJ2-5
d_call: TRBD1
clone_size: .

cdr3_aa: CASNHQTSIETQYF
cdr3_nt: TGTGCCAGCAATCATCAGACTAGCATCGAGACCCAGTACTTC
v_call: TRBV28
j_call: TRBJ2-5
d_call: TRBD2
clone_size: .

cdr3_aa: CASSLRTSGLNNEQFF
cdr3_nt: TGTGCCAGCAGCCTCCGGACTAGCGGCCTCAACAATGAGCAGTTCTTC
v_call: TRBV7-9
j_call: TRBJ2-1
d_call: TRBD2
clone_size: .

cdr3_aa: CASRAEGLAGAYTQYF
cdr3_nt: TGTGCCAGCAGGGCAGAAGGACTAGCGGGAGCTTATACGCAGTATTTT
v_call: TRBV6-4
j_call: TRBJ2-3
d_call: TRBD2
clone_size: .

cdr3_aa: CASSQLTRDRFKWGYTF
cdr3_nt: TGCGCCAGCAGCCAACTAACCCGGGACAGGTTCAAGTGGGGCTACACCTTC
v_call: TRBV4-1
j_call: TRBJ1-2
d_call: TRBD1
clone_size: .

cdr3_aa: CASSVSETQYF
cdr3_nt: TGTGCCAGCAGCGTTTCGGAGACCCAGTACTTC
v_call: TRBV9
j_call: TRBJ2-5
d_call: .
clone_size: once

cdr3_aa: CASSSLSTSTDTQYF
cdr3_nt: TGCGCCAGCAGTTCCCTATCCACTAGCACAGATACGCAGTATTTT
v_call: TRBV5-1
j_call: TRBJ2-3
d_call: .
clone_size: few

cdr3_aa: CASSLPLGANEQFF
cdr3_nt: TGTGCCAGCAGCTTACCTCTAGGGGCCAATGAGCAGTTCTTC
v_call: TRBV5-6
j_call: TRBJ2-1
d_call: .
clone_size: .

cdr3_aa: CASSPRQEAFF
cdr3_nt: TGTGCCAGCTCACCACGACAGGAGGCTTTCTTT
v_call: TRBV18
j_call: TRBJ1-1
d_call: .
clone_size: .

cdr3_aa: CSVEDGTRFYEQYF
cdr3_nt: TGCAGCGTTGAAGATGGCACTCGATTTTACGAGCAGTACTTC
v_call: TRBV29-1
j_call: TRBJ2-7
d_call: .
clone_size: .

cdr3_aa: CASSQRQGLNTGELFF
cdr3_nt: TGTGCCAGCAGCCAGAGACAGGGATTAAACACCGGGGAGCTGTTTTTT
v_call: TRBV2
j_call: TRBJ2-2
d_call: TRBD1
clone_size: .

cdr3_aa: CASSPQGLTGGGYNEQFF
cdr3_nt: TGTGCCAGCTCACCACAAGGGTTGACAGGGGGCGGATACAATGAGCAGTTCTTC
v_call: TRBV18
j_call: TRBJ2-1
d_call: TRBD1
clone_size: once

cdr3_aa: CASNLGEHEQFF
cdr3_nt: TGTGCCAGCAACCTAGGGGAGCATGAGCAGTTCTTC
v_call: TRBV6-6
j_call: TRBJ2-1
d_call: .
clone_size: .

cdr3_aa: CAISEGQGKTYEQYF
cdr3_nt: TGTGCCATCAGTGAGGGGCAGGGTAAAACCTACGAGCAGTACTTC
v_call: TRBV10-3
j_call: TRBJ2-7
d_call: .
clone_size: .

cdr3_aa: CATSGTGNTIYF
cdr3_nt: TGTGCCACCTCAGGGACTGGAAACACCATATATTTT
v_call: TRBV6-5
j_call: TRBJ1-3
d_call: .
clone_size: .

cdr3_aa: CATSRDEGPSPRGYTF
cdr3_nt: TGTGCCACCAGCAGAGATGAGGGTCCGTCGCCGCGGGGCTACACCTTC
v_call: TRBV15
j_call: TRBJ1-2
d_call: .
clone_size: few

cdr3_aa: CASSLGTRGADTQYF
cdr3_nt: TGCGCCAGCAGCTTAGGCACCCGAGGCGCAGATACGCAGTATTTT
v_call: TRBV5-1
j_call: TRBJ2-3
d_call: .
clone_size: .

cdr3_aa: CASSKPSEQYF
cdr3_nt: TGTGCCAGCAGTAAACCGTCCGAGCAGTACTTC
v_call: TRBV25-1
j_call: TRBJ2-7
d_call: .
clone_size: .

cdr3_aa: CATTGNSGRAGDTQYF
cdr3_nt: TGTGCCACCACAGGGAATAGCGGGAGGGCCGGAGATACGCAGTATTTT
v_call: TRBV11-2
j_call: TRBJ2-3
d_call: TRBD2
clone_size: .

cdr3_aa: CASSLGSGTSGSYGYTF
cdr3_nt: TGTGCCAGCAGCTTAGGGTCGGGGACAAGTGGGAGCTATGGCTACACCTTC
v_call: TRBV7-8
j_call: TRBJ1-2
d_call: .
clone_size: .

cdr3_aa: CASSAQGGGTDEQYF
cdr3_nt: TGCGCCAGCAGCGCACAGGGAGGGGGGACAGACGAGCAGTACTTC
v_call: TRBV5-1
j_call: TRBJ2-7
d_call: .
clone_size: .

cdr3_aa: CASSDARGYTF
cdr3_nt: TGTGCCAGCAGTGACGCGCGGGGCTACACCTTC
v_call: TRBV6-4
j_call: TRBJ1-2
d_call: .
clone_size: .

cdr3_aa: CASSYRDILRTDTQYF
cdr3_nt: TGTGCCAGCAGTTACCGGGACATCTTACGCACAGATACGCAGTATTTT
v_call: TRBV9
j_call: TRBJ2-3
d_call: .
clone_size: .

cdr3_aa: CATSRDRDEKLFF
cdr3_nt: TGTGCCACCAGCAGAGACAGGGACGAAAAACTGTTTTTT
v_call: TRBV15
j_call: TRBJ1-4
d_call: .
clone_size: .

cdr3_aa: CASSQDINQPQHF
cdr3_nt: TGTGCCAGCAGCCAAGATATTAATCAGCCCCAGCATTTT
v_call: TRBV14
j_call: TRBJ1-5
d_call: .
clone_size: few

cdr3_aa: CASSLESFGTQYF
cdr3_nt: TGTGCCAGCAGCTTAGAGTCTTTTGGGACCCAGTACTTC
v_call: TRBV7-2
j_call: TRBJ2-5
d_call: .
clone_size: .

cdr3_aa: CASSFIAGSPGELFF
cdr3_nt: TGCGCCAGCAGCTTTATAGCGGGGTCCCCCGGGGAGCTGTTTTTT
v_call: TRBV5-1
j_call: TRBJ2-2
d_call: TRBD2
clone_size: .

cdr3_aa: CASSLGVSSGNTIYF
cdr3_nt: TGTGCCAGCAGCTTGGGGGTGAGCTCTGGAAACACCATATATTTT
v_call: TRBV5-5
j_call: TRBJ1-3
d_call: .
clone_size: .

cdr3_aa: CAGQGDLIYNEQFF
cdr3_nt: TGTGCCGGCCAGGGTGACCTAATCTACAATGAGCAGTTCTTC
v_call: TRBV27
j_call: TRBJ2-1
d_call: .
clone_size: .

cdr3_aa: CASSRTGLVRGNEQFF
cdr3_nt: TGTGCCAGCAGCAGGACTGGACTGGTAAGAGGCAATGAGCAGTTCTTC
v_call: TRBV5-4
j_call: TRBJ2-1
d_call: .
clone_size: few

cdr3_aa: CASSSLGQGYSYEQYF
cdr3_nt: TGTGCCAGCAGTTCCCTCGGACAGGGGTACTCGTACGAGCAGTACTTC
v_call: TRBV6-6
j_call: TRBJ2-7
d_call: TRBD1
clone_size: .

cdr3_aa: CASSINRLSEANEQFF
cdr3_nt: TGTGCCAGTAGTATAAATCGACTATCCGAAGCCAATGAGCAGTTCTTC
v_call: TRBV19
j_call: TRBJ2-1
d_call: .
clone_size: once

cdr3_aa: CASSTGQASNQPQHF
cdr3_nt: TGTGCCAGTAGTACCGGGCAGGCCAGCAATCAGCCCCAGCATTTT
v_call: TRBV19
j_call: TRBJ1-5
d_call: .
clone_size: .

cdr3_aa: CASSRTGGTNEQFF
cdr3_nt: TGCGCCAGCAGCCGTACAGGGGGGACCAATGAGCAGTTCTTC
v_call: TRBV4-1
j_call: TRBJ2-1
d_call: TRBD1
clone_size: once

cdr3_aa: CASSWGQGLGGNQPQHF
cdr3_nt: TGTGCCAGTAGTTGGGGACAGGGTCTCGGTGGCAATCAGCCCCAGCATTTT
v_call: TRBV19
j_call: TRBJ1-5
d_call: TRBD1
clone_size: once

cdr3_aa: CASSLRLAGRDTQYF
cdr3_nt: TGTGCCAGCAGCCTGAGACTAGCGGGAAGAGATACGCAGTATTTT
v_call: TRBV5-4
j_call: TRBJ2-3
d_call: TRBD2
clone_size: .

cdr3_aa: CAWTWDSKSPLHF
cdr3_nt: TGTGCCTGGACCTGGGACAGTAAATCACCCCTCCACTTT
v_call: TRBV30
j_call: TRBJ1-6
d_call: TRBD1
clone_size: .

cdr3_aa: CASSSKGTLNTEAFF
cdr3_nt: TGTGCCAGTAGTTCAAAAGGGACCCTGAACACTGAAGCTTTCTTT
v_call: TRBV19
j_call: TRBJ1-1
d_call: .
clone_size: few

cdr3_aa: CSVGGTSGRYNEQFF
cdr3_nt: TGCAGCGTTGGAGGGACTAGCGGGAGATACAATGAGCAGTTCTTC
v_call: TRBV29-1
j_call: TRBJ2-1
d_call: TRBD2
clone_size: .

cdr3_aa: CASSPRSANEKLFF
cdr3_nt: TGTGCCAGCAGCCCCCGTTCGGCTAATGAAAAACTGTTTTTT
v_call: TRBV9
j_call: TRBJ1-4
d_call: .
clone_size: .

cdr3_aa: CASSLYNEQFF
cdr3_nt: TGTGCCAGCAGTCTCTACAATGAGCAGTTCTTC
v_call: TRBV2
j_call: TRBJ2-1
d_call: .
clone_size: .

cdr3_aa: CASSEDLGPGLGTQYF
cdr3_nt: TGTGCCAGCAGTGAAGACCTTGGTCCCGGTCTCGGCACCCAGTACTTC
v_call: TRBV6-1
j_call: TRBJ2-5
d_call: .
clone_size: once

cdr3_aa: CASSVTGEGSPLHF
cdr3_nt: TGTGCCAGCAGCGTAACAGGGGAGGGATCACCCCTCCACTTT
v_call: TRBV5-4
j_call: TRBJ1-6
d_call: TRBD1
clone_size: .

cdr3_aa: CASSYDWRNEQFF
cdr3_nt: TGCGCCAGCAGCTACGATTGGCGGAATGAGCAGTTCTTC
v_call: TRBV5-1
j_call: TRBJ2-1
d_call: .
clone_size: .

cdr3_aa: CASSLADGAYYGYTF
cdr3_nt: TGCGCCAGCAGCTTGGCCGACGGCGCATACTATGGCTACACCTTC
v_call: TRBV5-1
j_call: TRBJ1-2
d_call: .
clone_size: .

cdr3_aa: CASSLGHGNTEAFF
cdr3_nt: TGTGCCAGCAGCTTGGGACATGGGAACACTGAAGCTTTCTTT
v_call: TRBV5-5
j_call: TRBJ1-1
d_call: .
clone_size: .

cdr3_aa: CASSLETDTQYF
cdr3_nt: TGTGCCAGCAGCTTGGAAACAGATACGCAGTATTTT
v_call: TRBV5-8
j_call: TRBJ2-3
d_call: .
clone_size: .

cdr3_aa: CASSEGGARGEQYF
cdr3_nt: TGTGCCAGCAGTGAAGGGGGGGCACGGGGCGAGCAGTACTTC
v_call: TRBV6-1
j_call: TRBJ2-7
d_call: .
clone_size: .

cdr3_aa: CASSPQGLEAEAFF
cdr3_nt: TGTGCCAGCTCACCCCAGGGCTTAGAGGCTGAAGCTTTCTTT
v_call: TRBV18
j_call: TRBJ1-1
d_call: .
clone_size: .

cdr3_aa: CATSRGKNTEAFF
cdr3_nt: TGTGCCACCAGCAGAGGGAAGAACACTGAAGCTTTCTTT
v_call: TRBV15
j_call: TRBJ1-1
d_call: .
clone_size: .

cdr3_aa: CASSHQLAGGEQYF
cdr3_nt: TGTGCCAGCAGCCACCAACTAGCGGGAGGCGAGCAGTACTTC
v_call: TRBV7-2
j_call: TRBJ2-7
d_call: TRBD2
clone_size: once

cdr3_aa: CASSSPRGTNEAFF
cdr3_nt: TGTGCCAGCAGTTCCCCTCGAGGGACGAATGAAGCTTTCTTT
v_call: TRBV6-5
j_call: TRBJ1-1
d_call: .
clone_size: .

cdr3_aa: CASSEDGTGKYEQYF
cdr3_nt: TGCGCCAGCAGTGAGGACGGGACAGGGAAATACGAGCAGTACTTC
v_call: TRBV10-1
j_call: TRBJ2-7
d_call: TRBD1
clone_size: .

cdr3_aa: CSVGGRETQYF
cdr3_nt: TGCAGTGTTGGGGGTCGGGAGACCCAGTACTTC
v_call: TRBV20-1
j_call: TRBJ2-5
d_call: .
clone_size: .